Reported below is one T cell receptor beta chain. Its antigen is as yet unknown. Described time point: newly diagnosed GD, antithyroid drugs for less than 3 months. Researchers made the TCR library from RNA that was extracted from PBMCs. The sample belongs to a study of regulatory T cells in long-lasting Graves disease. Whole-study findings and limits: The small sample size may have reduced accuracy. Newly diagnosed disease favored TRBV20-1 and TRBJ2-1 over persistent disease.

Building the TCR beta libraries relied on iRepertoire HTBI primers, and CDR3 regions underwent Arm-PCR. Using its own MiXCR run on the multiplex PCR reads, TCRdb lists one record per CDR3 protein. The sample records 350,000 to 450,000 distinct CDR3 sequences, 14% to 15% being singletons. Germline V gene lookup returns CDR1 SQVTM and CDR2 ANQGSEA. The CDR3 runs 14 residues. The V segment lost 7 bases and the J segment 3 bases; nucleotides outside the gene matches: 9. The data also belong to a second study, concerning T cells in Graves' hyperthyroidism and ophthalmopathy. That work states: Absent ophthalmopathy progression within 18 months defined stable Graves' hyperthyroidism. Each patient was aged 18 to 65 and had newly diagnosed hyperthyroidism of under 2 months' duration.

This receptor was taken from a woman aged 35 to 49 with Graves disease. The gene calls are TRBV29-1 and TRBJ2-1, with 7 bases identical to TRBD2. The sequencing used peripheral blood mononuclear cells (PBMCs), collected at new diagnosis, from a patient treated with antithyroid drugs. The CDR3 protein is CSGYHSGHYNEQFF. CDR3 sequence (DNA): TGCAGCGGCTACCATAGCGGGCACTACAATGAGCAGTTCTTC.